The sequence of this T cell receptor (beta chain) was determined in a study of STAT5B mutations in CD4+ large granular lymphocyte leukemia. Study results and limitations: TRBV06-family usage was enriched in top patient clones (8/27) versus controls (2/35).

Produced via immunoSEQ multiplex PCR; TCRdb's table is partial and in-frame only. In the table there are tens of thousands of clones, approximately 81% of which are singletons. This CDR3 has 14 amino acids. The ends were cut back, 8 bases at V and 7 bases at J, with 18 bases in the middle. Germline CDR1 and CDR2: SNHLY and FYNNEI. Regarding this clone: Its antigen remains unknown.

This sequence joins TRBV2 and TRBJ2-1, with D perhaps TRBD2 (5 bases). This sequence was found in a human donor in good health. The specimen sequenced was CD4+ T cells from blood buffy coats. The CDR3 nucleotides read TGTGCCAGCGAGAGTAGGCTAGCTGCGAATGAGCAGTTCTTC. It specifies CASESRLAANEQFF.